Each of the 28 T cell receptor beta chains below was sequenced from the same sample in a study of shared clonotypes between healthy human individuals (dated by TCRdb to the early 2020s). The library relied on the immunoSEQ multiplex PCR assay. Entries here come from immuneACCESS through TCRdb and include only in-frame sequences with V and J called. Some clones fail to appear in such tables; in the studies checked, an unresolved V gene covers under half of the shortfall, and the cause of the remainder is unknown. The sample data list fewer than 2.5 million clones, and 80% to 95% of these were observed just once. 0.36% of the sample is held by the ten biggest clonotypes. Sample: naive CD4+ T cells from PBMCs. Reading the label with the study, this specimen's cell subset or site is: CD45RA+ positively selected. These receptors were taken from a young man in good health. Some clones in this sample may be carry-over from other donors' samples.

Here the CDR3 DNA reads TGCGCCAGCACCTCCATCGGGACCGGTTTGGAGACCCAGTACTTC. Protein sequence: CASTSIGTGLETQYF. V and J are TRBV5-1 and TRBJ2-5; either TRBD1 or TRBD2 may fit D (5 bases each). The germline CDR1 and CDR2 sequences are SGHRS and YFSETQ. This CDR3 contains 15 residues. V was trimmed by 6 bases and J by 5 bases, leaving 20 bases between them.

The chain employs TRBV27 and TRBJ2-3, with 7 bases aligning to TRBD2. V was clipped by 6 bases and J by 2 bases; unmatched bases: 5. This CDR3 spans 14 amino acids. Looked up from germline, CDR1 is MNHEY and CDR2 is SMNVEV (reference sequence). As DNA, the CDR3 is TGTGCCAGCAGCCCCGGACTAGACACAGATACGCAGTATTTT. Translating it yields CASSPGLDTDTQYF.

The chain is built from TRBV10-3 and TRBJ1-2; D remains ambiguous. Per the germline V gene, CDR1 is ENHRY and CDR2 is SYGVKD. The V end lost 0 bases, the J end lost 5 bases, and 10 bases lay between the germline ends. CDR3 length: 14 residues. CDR3 nucleotides: TGTGCCATCAGTGAGTCCTCGACGGATTATGGCTACACCTTC. Protein: CAISESSTDYGYTF.

A word on this clone: Within the sample, other DNA sequences also encode this same CDR3. The gene calls are TRBV5-1 and TRBJ1-4; 10 bases are shared with TRBD1. V lost 2 bases, J lost 8 bases, and 3 bases stayed unmatched. Germline V gene sequence: CDR1 SGHRS, CDR2 YFSETQ. The CDR3 runs 14 residues. In nucleotides, the CDR3 is TGCGCCAGCAGCTTCGGGACAGGGGAGGAAAAACTGTTTTTT. Protein sequence: CASSFGTGEEKLFF.

The V and J genes are TRBV2 and TRBJ2-7; TRBD2 matches at 13 bases. CDR1 and CDR2 from the germline V gene are SNHLY and FYNNEI. This CDR3 has 14 amino acids. V shed 6 bases and J 6 bases; nucleotides not matched to a gene: 5. In DNA, the CDR3 is TGTGCCAGCAGATTACTAGCGGGAGGGCCCGAGCAGTACTTC. It translates to CASRLLAGGPEQYF.

The gene calls are TRBV7-8 and TRBJ2-3; 7 nucleotides agree with TRBD1. The CDR3 has 15 residues. J lost 4 bases, V lost 1 base, and 5 bases had no gene match. Germline V CDR1 and CDR2: SGHVS, FQNEAQ. The CDR3, as DNA: TGTGCCAGCAGCTTAGTAGGGGGCGCCGCAGATACGCAGTATTTT. Protein sequence: CASSLVGGAADTQYF.

This chain connects TRBV7-6 to TRBJ2-5; unclear D gene. V shed 5 bases and J shed 5 bases, with 6 bases lying between them. There are 11 residues in the CDR3. CDR1 and CDR2 from the germline V gene are SGHVS and FNYEAQ. For the CDR3, the DNA is TGTGCCAGCAGCCACGGGGAGACCCAGTACTTC. Residues: CASSHGETQYF.

V and J are TRBV28 and TRBJ1-5, with 7 bases aligning to TRBD1. This CDR3 is built from 15 residues. Germline V gene lookup returns CDR1 MDHEN and CDR2 SYDVKM. With V trimmed by 7 bases and J by 2 bases, 8 bases remained unmatched. CDR3 nucleotide sequence: TGTGCCAGCACCCCCAGGGGGAATGGCAATCAGCCCCAGCATTTT. It is translated as CASTPRGNGNQPQHF.

The rearrangement joins TRBV21-1 to TRBJ1-5. TRBV21-1 is a pseudogene locus. The CDR3 contains 17 residues. The CDR3 region is CASSKGGGEPQRTAQHF. CDR3 in DNA: TGTGCCAGCAGCAAGGGCGGGGGGGAACCCCAAAGAACGGCCCAGCATTTT.

This clone was observed a single time. The chain is built from TRBV7-2 and TRBJ2-3; 7 positions agree with TRBD2. CDR3 length: 16 amino acids. Germline V CDR1 and CDR2: SGHTA, FQGNSA. V was pared by 1 base and J by 4 bases, with 8 bases of the junction left unmatched. The CDR3 region has the DNA TGTGCCAGCAGCTTAGTTGGCGCGGGAGTTCCAGATACGCAGTATTTT. Its protein product is CASSLVGAGVPDTQYF. Drawing the rest from reference TRBV7-2 and TRBJ2-3, the complete variable domain is GAGVSQSPSNKVTEKGKDVELRCDPISGHTALYWYRQSLGQGLEFLIYFQGNSAPDKSGLPSDRFSAERTGGSVSTLTIQRTQQEDSAVYLCASSLVGAGVPDTQYFGPGTRLTVL.

The J gene is TRBJ2-2, the V gene TRBV19; TRBD1 agrees at 9 bases. CDR1 is LNHDA, CDR2 SQIVND, per germline (reference sequence). This CDR3 comprises 15 residues. J was trimmed by 6 bases and V by 8 bases; bases with no gene match: 10. The CDR3 reads CASGIRDRVSGELFF. The CDR3 DNA reads as TGTGCCAGTGGGATCCGGGACAGGGTATCCGGGGAGCTGTTTTTT.

The chain couples TRBV27 to TRBJ2-2; D uncertain. Germline-derived CDR1 and CDR2 are MNHEY and SMNVEV (reference sequence). Trimming stripped 8 bases from V and 4 bases from J, with 17 bases between. The CDR3 length is 15 residues. The CDR3 here is CASGKPLPGTGELFF. The CDR3 DNA reads as TGTGCCAGCGGTAAACCCTTACCTGGCACCGGGGAGCTGTTTTTT.

V is TRBV19 and J is TRBJ2-7; TRBD2 might be the D (6 bases). Germline V gene sequence: CDR1 LNHDA, CDR2 SQIVND (reference sequence). The ends were cut back, 1 base at V and 2 bases at J, with 12 bases in the middle. There are 15 residues in the CDR3. The CDR3 protein is CASSIGEAGTYEQYF. CDR3 nucleotides: TGTGCCAGTAGTATAGGAGAAGCGGGTACCTACGAGCAGTACTTC.

This rearrangement joins TRBV7-2 to TRBJ2-3; 9 bases are shared with TRBD2. This CDR3 region has 16 residues. Germline lookup yields CDR1 SGHTA and CDR2 FQGNSA. The V gene end was trimmed by 3 bases and the J gene end by 4 bases; junction bases not matched to a gene: 8. This CDR3 is CASSLESGRSPDTQYF. As DNA, the CDR3 is TGTGCCAGCAGCTTGGAAAGCGGGAGGTCCCCAGATACGCAGTATTTT.

V usage is TRBV5-1 and J usage is TRBJ2-5; D perhaps matches TRBD1 (6 bases). Germline assignment: CDR1 SGHRS and CDR2 YFSETQ. The length of the CDR3 is 14 residues. V dropped 5 bases and J dropped 0 bases, with 11 bases sitting between them. The CDR3 sequence: CASRVDRYQETQYF. CDR3 DNA: TGCGCCAGCAGAGTTGACAGGTACCAAGAGACCCAGTACTTC. Using reference TRBV5-1 and TRBJ2-5 for the parts outside the CDR3, the full variable domain is KAGVTQTPRYLIKTRGQQVTLSCSPISGHRSVSWYQQTPGQGLQFLFEYFSETQRNKGNFPGRFSGRQFSNSRSEMNVSTLELGDSALYLCASRVDRYQETQYFGPGTRLLVL.

In its sample, this clone was seen once. This chain links TRBV9 with TRBJ2-7; TRBD1 matches at 7 bases. This CDR3 spans 16 amino acids. CDR1 and CDR2 from the germline V gene are SGDLS and YYNGEE. V lost 0 bases to trimming and J lost 3 bases; unmatched junction nucleotides: 9. CDR3 nucleotide sequence: TGTGCCAGCAGCGTAGCCTCCGGGACAGACAACTACGAGCAGTACTTC. Its translation is CASSVASGTDNYEQYF.

The chain carries TRBV5-1 and TRBJ1-2; a weak D match, TRBD1 (6 bases). The CDR3 is made up of 17 amino acids. CDR1 and CDR2 (germline): SGHRS, YFSETQ. Trimming cost V 3 bases and J 7 bases, with 25 bases left between them. The CDR3 reads CASSSSGTNRRGAGYTF. CDR3 DNA sequence: TGCGCCAGCAGCTCCTCGGGGACAAATCGGAGGGGTGCTGGCTACACCTTC.

The chain employs TRBV18 and TRBJ2-2; D is possibly TRBD1 or TRBD2 (6 bases each). CDR3 length: 16 residues. The V gene's germline CDR1 is KGHSH and CDR2 LQKENI. V gave up 6 bases and J gave up 1 base, with 15 bases separating them. The CDR3 loop reads CASSSKGGKNTGELFF. The CDR3 DNA follows: TGTGCCAGCTCCAGCAAAGGGGGGAAGAACACCGGGGAGCTGTTTTTT.

The chain has TRBV7-2 and TRBJ2-2, with 7 positions matching TRBD2. Germline trimming cut 2 bases from V and 5 bases from J; bases unmatched to any gene: 8. The CDR3 contains 16 residues. Germline V CDR1 and CDR2: SGHTA, FQGNSA. CDR3 sequence: CASSLRGLPITGELFF. DNA for the CDR3: TGTGCCAGCAGCTTAAGGGGACTACCGATTACCGGGGAGCTGTTTTTT.

This sequence joins TRBV5-1 and TRBJ2-2; D may be TRBD2 (7 bases). Trimming left V 5 bases short and J 3 bases short, with 14 bases between. This CDR3 spans 15 amino acids. Germline V gene data show CDR1 as SGHRS and CDR2 as YFSETQ. This CDR3 reads CASSFTGRDTGELFF. In DNA form, the CDR3 reads TGCGCCAGCAGTTTTACAGGGAGGGACACCGGGGAGCTGTTTTTT.

The V and J genes are TRBV4-3 and TRBJ1-4; D perhaps matches TRBD1 (5 bases). Germline V gives CDR1 LGHNA, CDR2 YSLEER. Trimming took 3 bases from V and 8 from J, leaving 19 bases between them. The CDR3 extends over 16 amino acids. CDR3 coding DNA: TGCGCCAGCAGCCAGGAAGGGACTAACCGGATGGAAAAACTGTTTTTT. It specifies CASSQEGTNRMEKLFF.

About this clone itself: The same CDR3 also results from other DNA sequences found in this sample. V is TRBV11-2 and J is TRBJ1-1, with D uncertain. The V and J ends lost 3 bases and 2 bases respectively, with 7 bases between them. The CDR3 is made up of 13 amino acids. CDR1 SGHAT and CDR2 FQNNGV come from the germline V gene. In DNA form, the CDR3 reads TGTGCCAGCAGCTTGACGGGAAACACTGAAGCTTTCTTT. It specifies CASSLTGNTEAFF.

This clone was recorded once. The chain joins TRBV7-3 to TRBJ2-7, with D uncertain. Looked up from germline, CDR1 is SGHTA and CDR2 is FQGTGA. This CDR3 is 16 amino acids long. V shed 5 bases and J shed 4 bases, with 21 bases lying between them. CDR3 residues: CASSTGTTDLPYEQYF. The CDR3 nucleotides read TGTGCCAGCAGCACCGGAACTACAGATCTACCTTACGAGCAGTACTTC.

V and J are TRBV5-4 and TRBJ2-3; D remains ambiguous. Germline lookup yields CDR1 SGHNT and CDR2 YYREEE (reference sequence). The V and J ends lost 2 bases and 6 bases respectively, with 7 bases between them. The CDR3 totals 12 residues. CDR3 DNA sequence: TGTGCCAGCAGCTTTTTGACGGATACGCAGTATTTT. It codes for CASSFLTDTQYF.

The chain has TRBV9 and TRBJ2-1, with no clear D. V gave up 5 bases and J gave up 4 bases, with 16 bases separating them. The CDR3 has 15 residues. Germline CDR1 reads SGDLS; CDR2 reads YYNGEE. The CDR3, as DNA: TGTGCCAGCAGTTACGACATGAAGACTTACAATGAGCAGTTCTTC. This translates into CASSYDMKTYNEQFF.

The J gene is TRBJ1-1, the V gene TRBV28; 10 positions agree with TRBD1. This CDR3 comprises 14 residues. CDR1 is MDHEN and CDR2 is SYDVKM in the germline V gene. After removal of 1 base from V and 11 bases from J, the junction contained 7 bases not matched to a gene. CDR3 amino acids: CASSLFRQGARAFF. DNA for the CDR3: TGTGCCAGCAGTTTATTTAGACAGGGGGCACGGGCTTTCTTT.

V is TRBV19 and J is TRBJ2-4; tentative D call: TRBD1 (5 bases). The CDR3 runs to 18 residues. In germline, CDR1 is LNHDA, CDR2 SQIVND (reference sequence). Trimming removed 4 bases at V and 2 bases at J, with 21 bases between. The CDR3 region is CASSSLTQQGPTKNIQYF. DNA of the CDR3: TGTGCCAGTAGTAGCCTCACACAGCAGGGTCCTACCAAAAACATTCAGTACTTC.

This rearrangement joins TRBV5-1 to TRBJ2-5; the match to TRBD1 covers 12 bases. Germline CDR1 SGHRS, CDR2 YFSETQ. V was clipped by 3 bases and J by 4 bases; unmatched bases: 4. CDR3 size: 15 residues. CDR3 amino acids: CASSWGTGGGETQYF. The CDR3 bases are TGCGCCAGCAGCTGGGGGACAGGGGGCGGAGAGACCCAGTACTTC.